These T cell receptor beta chains were read from a single sample in a study of OX40 agonist ivuxolimab in advanced cancers. TCRdb keeps only in-frame clones here, not all; method: immunoSEQ multiplex PCR. The sample contains roughly 74,000 clones, about 94% of which appear only once. The source was CD4+ or CD8+ T cells sorted from blood, collected in a trial of the OX40 agonist ivuxolimab. The receptors were gathered from an adult with an advanced solid tumor such as melanoma, head and neck, liver or kidney cancer. CDR3s leave out the opening cysteine and the closing phenylalanine or tryptophan.

CDR3 protein: ASSLRPVRGNTEAF; V gene: TRBV5-6; CDR3 length: 14; J gene: TRBJ1-1
CDR3 protein: ASSVTGDSYEQY; V gene: TRBV7-2; CDR3 length: 12; J gene: TRBJ2-7
CDR3 protein: ASSLDLGGDTQY; V gene: TRBV5-4; CDR3 length: 12; J gene: TRBJ2-3
CDR3 protein: ASSRTPSGTTQETQY; V gene: TRBV4-1; CDR3 length: 15; J gene: TRBJ2-5
CDR3 protein: ASSSGPMNTGELF; V gene: TRBV5-1; CDR3 length: 13; J gene: TRBJ2-2
CDR3 protein: ASSAEGQIMNTEAF; V gene: TRBV9; CDR3 length: 14; J gene: TRBJ1-1
CDR3 protein: ASSSSGVGKGLH; V gene: TRBV5-6; CDR3 length: 12; J gene: TRBJ1-5
CDR3 protein: ASSHWTGWATEAF; V gene: TRBV5-6; CDR3 length: 13; J gene: TRBJ1-1
CDR3 protein: ASSYRTGDYDYGYT; V gene: TRBV6-6; CDR3 length: 14; J gene: TRBJ1-2
CDR3 protein: ASTQSPGLAEREQF; V gene: TRBV7-9; CDR3 length: 14; J gene: TRBJ2-1
CDR3 protein: ASILDVTNEQF; V gene: TRBV7-2; CDR3 length: 11; J gene: TRBJ2-1
CDR3 protein: ASSPGQGNGYT; V gene: TRBV7-9; CDR3 length: 11; J gene: TRBJ1-2
CDR3 protein: ASSLGVGVGSYEQY; V gene: TRBV4-1; CDR3 length: 14; J gene: TRBJ2-7
CDR3 protein: ASSISLQAGNTIY; V gene: TRBV19; CDR3 length: 13; J gene: TRBJ1-3